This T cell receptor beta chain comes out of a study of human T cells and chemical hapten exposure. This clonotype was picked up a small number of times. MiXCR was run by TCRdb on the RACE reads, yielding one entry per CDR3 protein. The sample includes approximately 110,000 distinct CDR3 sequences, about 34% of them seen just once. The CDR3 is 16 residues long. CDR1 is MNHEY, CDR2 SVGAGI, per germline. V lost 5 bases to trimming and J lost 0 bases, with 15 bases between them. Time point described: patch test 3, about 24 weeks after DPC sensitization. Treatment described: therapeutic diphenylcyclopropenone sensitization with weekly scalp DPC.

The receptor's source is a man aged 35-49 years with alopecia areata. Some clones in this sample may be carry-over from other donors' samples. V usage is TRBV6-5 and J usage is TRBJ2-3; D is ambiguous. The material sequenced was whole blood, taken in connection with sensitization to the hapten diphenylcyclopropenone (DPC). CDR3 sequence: CASSPNGGRSTDTQYF. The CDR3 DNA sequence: TGTGCCAGCAGTCCTAACGGCGGCAGGAGCACAGATACGCAGTATTTT.